The 11 T cell receptor beta chains presented below share a single source sample, sequenced in a study of a mutant IDH1 vaccine in newly diagnosed glioma. Data came from immunoSEQ multiplex PCR; TCRdb stores just in-frame clones and leaves some out. The table includes about 27,000 clones, about three quarters detected once. Which antigens these TCRs recognize remains unknown. As for time point: week 35, safety follow-up. Vaccinated patients received 300 ug of mutant IDH1 20-mer peptide per dose, with topical imiquimod. Sequencing was performed on PBMCs, taken from a glioma patient whose treatment included an IDH1 peptide vaccine. Receptor source: a man aged 50-60 years with glioma.

This sequence joins TRBV7-8 and TRBJ1-5, with D maybe TRBD1 (5 bases). There are 13 residues in the CDR3. Trimming removed 1 base at V and 13 bases at J, with 14 bases between. Germline V gene lookup returns CDR1 SGHVS and CDR2 FQNEAQ. The CDR3 region is CASSLVFAGFQHF. CDR3 bases: TGTGCCAGCAGCTTAGTGTTCGCAGGGTTTCAGCATTTT.

This clone was counted only a few times. V usage is TRBV5-1 and J usage is TRBJ2-7; 7 bases line up with TRBD2. From germline, CDR1 is SGHRS and CDR2 YFSETQ. V shed 1 base, J shed 3 bases, and the junction held 7 bases outside the gene matches. This CDR3 contains 15 residues. The CDR3 sequence is CASSLKGGSLYEQYF. CDR3 sequence (DNA): TGCGCCAGCAGCTTGAAAGGCGGGAGTCTCTACGAGCAGTACTTC.

The CDR3 is CASKSRLSSTDTQYF. In nucleotides, the CDR3 is TGTGCCAGCAAAAGTCGACTATCAAGCACAGATACGCAGTATTTT. V usage is TRBV16 and J usage is TRBJ2-3; TRBD2 might be the D (5 bases). Trimming stripped 7 bases from V and 0 bases from J, with 14 bases between. Germline-derived CDR1 and CDR2 are KGHSY and FQNENV. The CDR3 totals 15 residues.

The chain is built from TRBV10-3 and TRBJ2-3; 8 bases map to TRBD2. The germline CDR1 and CDR2 sequences are ENHRY and SYGVKD. V was clipped by 3 bases and J by 3 bases; unmatched bases: 14. The CDR3 is 18 residues long. CDR3 coding DNA: TGTGCCATCAGTGACCCCACCGGACGGGAGGGCCTAACAGATACGCAGTATTTT. As protein: CAISDPTGREGLTDTQYF.

The V and J genes are TRBV5-8 and TRBJ2-1, with D perhaps matching TRBD2 (6 bases). Per germline, CDR1 SGHTS and CDR2 YDEGEE. CDR3 length equals 11 residues. V was trimmed by 4 bases and J by 9 bases, leaving 8 bases between them. CDR3: CASSLGGEQFF. CDR3 nucleotides: TGTGCCAGCAGCCTCGGGGGTGAGCAGTTCTTC.

V is TRBV5-3 and J is TRBJ1-2; 8 nucleotides match TRBD1. TRBV5-3 is flagged as an ORF with uncertain function. V was pared by 3 bases and J by 10 bases, with 8 bases of the junction left unmatched. This CDR3 has 13 amino acids. The CDR3 spells CARSWDRLVAYTF. The DNA of the CDR3 is TGTGCCAGAAGCTGGGACAGGCTGGTGGCCTACACCTTC.

This rearrangement joins TRBV27 to TRBJ2-2; D not certain. CDR1 is MNHEY, CDR2 SMNVEV, per germline (reference sequence). CDR3 length equals 19 residues. Trimming removed 2 bases at V and 3 bases at J, with 22 bases between. The DNA of the CDR3 is TGTGCCAGCAGTTTAGTCTTGGGTACCTTGAATAGGGACACCGGGGAGCTGTTTTTT. Protein sequence: CASSLVLGTLNRDTGELFF.

The rearrangement links TRBV7-9 to TRBJ1-1, with D unresolved. Trimming left V 4 bases short and J 4 bases short, with 13 bases between. The V gene's germline CDR1 is SEHNR and CDR2 FQNEAQ (reference sequence). This CDR3 has 14 residues. CDR3 coding DNA: TGTGCCAGCAGCTCTGGCGCGTTAGGCACTGAAGCTTTCTTT. Translated, it gives CASSSGALGTEAFF. The whole variable domain, remainder taken from reference TRBV7-9 and TRBJ1-1, is DTGVSQNPRHKITKRGQNVTFRCDPISEHNRLYWYRQTLGQGPEFLTYFQNEAQLEKSRLLSDRFSAERPKGSFSTLEIQRTEQGDSAMYLCASSSGALGTEAFFGQGTRLTVV.

This chain joins TRBV5-4 and TRBJ2-5; D is undetermined. The CDR3 has 13 residues. V dropped 1 base and J dropped 2 bases, with 6 bases sitting between them. From germline, CDR1 is SGHNT and CDR2 YYREEE (reference sequence). The CDR3 DNA reads as TGTGCCAGCAGCTTGAAAGGGCAAGAGACCCAGTACTTC. Its translation: CASSLKGQETQYF.

This clone appeared a single time. The chain is built from TRBV7-2 and TRBJ1-1; TRBD1 matches at 8 bases. The germline V gene encodes CDR1 SGHTA and CDR2 FQGNSA. J lost 4 bases, V lost 5 bases, and 6 bases had no gene match. CDR3 size: 14 residues. Here the CDR3 DNA reads TGTGCCAGCAGCCCAAGGACAGGGTCCACTGAAGCTTTCTTT. It encodes CASSPRTGSTEAFF.

In this sample, this clone turned up a few times. The chain recombines TRBV2 with TRBJ1-3; D unresolved. Trimming shortened V by 2 bases and J by 1 base, and 12 bases separated the two germline ends. Germline lookup yields CDR1 SNHLY and CDR2 FYNNEI. This CDR3 is 16 amino acids long. The CDR3 is CASSERRESSGNTIYF. The CDR3 DNA reads as TGTGCCAGCAGTGAAAGAAGGGAAAGTTCTGGAAACACCATATATTTT.